This T cell receptor beta chain was identified in a study of shared clonotypes between healthy human individuals. The data were produced by immunoSEQ multiplex PCR, yet TCRdb's version contains in-frame clones alone and is incomplete. The sample has more than 2,000,000 clones, just over 90% seen once. Germline V gives CDR1 SEHNR, CDR2 FQNEAQ (reference sequence). The CDR3 is made up of 14 amino acids. V dropped 5 bases and J dropped 6 bases, with 16 bases sitting between them. The chain has TRBV7-9 and TRBJ1-2; weak D call: TRBD1 (5 bases). Sequenced sample: naive CD4+ T cells from PBMCs. Subset noted: CD45RA+ positively selected. The clonotype was recovered from a man younger than 35 in good health. Some clones in this sample may be carry-over from other donors' samples. The CDR3 DNA sequence: TGTGCCAGCAGCCCCCGGTTGGGGCAGGATGGCTACACCTTC. It translates to CASSPRLGQDGYTF.